This entry lists 23 T cell receptor beta chains sequenced from one sample in a study of OX40 agonist ivuxolimab in advanced cancers. Repertoires were generated with immunoSEQ multiplex PCR, while TCRdb's copy carries only in-frame clones and drops some. The data contain some 50,000 clones, 81% of them seen just once; the ten biggest clones take up over 5%. This sample comprised CD4+ or CD8+ T cells sorted from blood, obtained in a trial of the OX40 agonist ivuxolimab. The origin of the receptors is an adult with an advanced solid tumor such as melanoma, head and neck, liver or kidney cancer.

This rearrangement joins TRBV9 to TRBJ2-7; 7 bases align to TRBD1. This CDR3 spans 13 amino acids. V dropped 4 bases and J dropped 3; count of bases not matched to a gene: 4. The V gene's germline CDR1 is SGDLS and CDR2 YYNGEE. DNA for the CDR3: TGTGCCAGCAGCTTCCGGGACAGCTACGAGCAGTACTTC. Translated: CASSFRDSYEQYF.

This chain joins TRBV4-3 and TRBJ2-5, with 13 bases identical to TRBD2. This CDR3 has 20 residues. With 1 base clipped from V and 5 bases from J, the junction kept 16 bases outside the gene matches. CDR1 is LGHNA and CDR2 is YSLEER in the germline V gene. This CDR3 is CASSQGPGVGLAGVQETQYF. CDR3 nucleotide sequence: TGCGCCAGCAGCCAAGGCCCGGGTGTAGGACTAGCGGGAGTTCAGGAGACCCAGTACTTC.

The chain uses TRBV28 and TRBJ1-3; D is unresolved. The CDR3 totals 14 residues. The germline CDR1 and CDR2 sequences are MDHEN and SYDVKM. V dropped 0 bases and J dropped 1 base, with 4 bases sitting between them. The CDR3 DNA reads TGTGCCAGCAGTTTATGGGAGTCTGGAAACACCATATATTTT. It codes for CASSLWESGNTIYF.

The V call is TRBV6-6, the J call TRBJ2-2; D gene unclear. V was trimmed by 0 bases and J by 4 bases, leaving 3 bases between them. This CDR3 contains 13 residues. Germline values: CDR1 MNHNY, CDR2 SVGAGI (reference sequence). CDR3 in DNA: TGTGCCAGCAGTTACTCTTTCACCGGGGAGCTGTTTTTT. This translates into CASSYSFTGELFF.

V is TRBV2 and J is TRBJ2-1, with D tentatively TRBD1 or TRBD2 (6 bases each). Germline V CDR1 and CDR2: SNHLY, FYNNEI. The CDR3 loop spans 11 amino acids. V was cut by 9 bases and J by 7 bases, with 10 bases left in between. DNA for the CDR3: TGTGCCAGACAAGGGGGGAATGAGCAGTTCTTC. Translating gives CARQGGNEQFF.

The rearrangement uses TRBV5-1 and TRBJ2-5; TRBD2 matches at 10 bases. Trimming at V came to 4 bases and at J to 5 bases, leaving 11 bases not matched to a gene. The CDR3 extends over 16 amino acids. Germline values: CDR1 SGHRS, CDR2 YFSETQ. CDR3 coding DNA: TGCGCCAGCAGCGGCCAGCGGGAGGGCCTGGTGGAGACCCAGTACTTC. Protein sequence: CASSGQREGLVETQYF.

This chain connects TRBV27 to TRBJ1-2; no definite D call. V gave up 0 bases and J gave up 4 bases, with 6 bases separating them. The CDR3 contains 13 residues. CDR1 is MNHEY, CDR2 SMNVEV, per germline (reference sequence). CDR3 loop: CASSLSSSYGYTF. Written as DNA, the CDR3 is TGTGCCAGCAGTTTATCCTCCAGCTATGGCTACACCTTC.

The J gene is TRBJ1-1, the V gene TRBV7-6, with D possibly being TRBD1 (5 bases). This CDR3 comprises 16 residues. The germline V gene encodes CDR1 SGHVS and CDR2 FNYEAQ. Trimming removed 5 bases from V and 0 bases from J, with 16 bases in between. CDR3 in amino acids: CASSPTTQGVNTEAFF. CDR3 nucleotide sequence: TGTGCCAGCAGCCCAACTACGCAAGGGGTGAACACTGAAGCTTTCTTT.

The J gene is TRBJ1-1, the V gene TRBV28; no clear D gene. Germline V lookup: CDR1 MDHEN, CDR2 SYDVKM. With 3 bases removed from V and 0 bases from J, the gap between germline ends came to 8 bases. This CDR3 comprises 14 residues. CDR3 protein: CASSLGFLNTEAFF. CDR3 nucleotides: TGTGCCAGCAGTTTGGGGTTTCTGAACACTGAAGCTTTCTTT.

The rearrangement links TRBV7-9 to TRBJ1-2; 11 bases are a match to TRBD1. V shed 5 bases, J shed 12 bases, and the junction held 5 bases outside the gene matches. CDR3 size: 12 residues. Per the germline V gene, CDR1 is SEHNR and CDR2 is FQNEAQ (reference sequence). The CDR3 loop is CASSVGTGGDTF. The CDR3 region has the DNA TGTGCCAGCAGCGTCGGGACAGGGGGTGACACCTTC.

This chain links TRBV27 with TRBJ2-1; D is perhaps TRBD1 or TRBD2 (5 bases each). The V end was cut by 2 bases, the J end by 3 bases, with 8 bases between. The CDR3 loop spans 14 amino acids. CDR1 and CDR2 from the germline V gene are MNHEY and SMNVEV (reference sequence). The CDR3 bases are TGTGCCAGCAGTTTAGGGGGTTTCTACAATGAGCAGTTCTTC. Protein: CASSLGGFYNEQFF.

The chain's CDR3 is CAISEPGGQGIWETQYF. CDR3 DNA sequence: TGTGCCATCAGTGAGCCAGGGGGACAGGGGATTTGGGAGACCCAGTACTTC. The rearrangement uses TRBV10-3 and TRBJ2-5; 10 bases agree with TRBD1. The CDR3 sequence is 17 residues long. Looked up from germline, CDR1 is ENHRY and CDR2 is SYGVKD. V trimming: 2 bases; J trimming: 5 bases; junction bases outside the gene matches: 11.

In its sample, this clone was seen once. V and J are TRBV5-6 and TRBJ1-1; D is possibly TRBD1 (5 bases). The CDR3 is made up of 13 amino acids. Trimming shortened V by 0 bases and J by 4 bases, and 7 bases separated the two germline ends. CDR1 is SGHDT, CDR2 YYEEEE, per germline. The CDR3 region has the DNA TGTGCCAGCAGCTTGGCGGGGCTCACTGAAGCTTTCTTT. Amino acids: CASSLAGLTEAFF.

Details on this clone: Other DNA sequences of this sample code for an identical CDR3. The genes are TRBV9 and TRBJ2-2; D might be TRBD1 (6 bases). Germline V lookup: CDR1 SGDLS, CDR2 YYNGEE. Between the trimmed V and J ends, which lost 2 bases and 8 bases, there was a span of 7 bases. The CDR3 is 12 residues long. CDR3 region: CASSVGTGELFF. The CDR3 bases are TGTGCCAGCAGCGTCGGGACAGGGGAGCTGTTTTTT.

This chain connects TRBV11-2 to TRBJ2-7; TRBD2 agrees at 7 bases. The CDR3 runs 13 residues. The V segment lost 5 bases and the J segment 10 bases; nucleotides outside the gene matches: 11. From germline, CDR1 is SGHAT and CDR2 FQNNGV. The CDR3 region has the DNA TGTGCCAGCAGCCATATGGGGGGAGGGAGTCAGTACTTC. Protein sequence: CASSHMGGGSQYF.

The chain has TRBV13 and TRBJ1-1, with 8 bases aligning to TRBD1. The ends lost 3 bases at V and 5 bases at J; junction bases unmatched: 5. Germline CDR1 is PRHDT and CDR2 is FYEKMQ (reference sequence). This CDR3 is 14 amino acids long. CDR3 DNA: TGTGCCAGCAGCTTCGGACAGGGTGGGACTGAAGCTTTCTTT. It specifies CASSFGQGGTEAFF.

The chain combines TRBV2 with TRBJ1-1; 10 positions agree with TRBD1. The germline V gene encodes CDR1 SNHLY and CDR2 FYNNEI. The V and J ends lost 10 bases and 0 bases, in that order; junction bases with no gene match: 5. The CDR3 consists of 14 residues. CDR3 sequence (DNA): TGTGCCACACGACAGGGGGCGATGAACACTGAAGCTTTCTTT. Translating gives CATRQGAMNTEAFF.

This clone was counted a single time. The chain is built from TRBV4-1 and TRBJ2-2; D uncertain. CDR3 size: 15 residues. CDR1 and CDR2 (germline): MGHRA, YSYEKL. Trimming cost V 3 bases and J 3 bases, with 11 bases left between them. This CDR3 is CASSQTLVYTGELFF. DNA for the CDR3: TGCGCCAGCAGCCAGACTTTGGTCTACACCGGGGAGCTGTTTTTT.

The chain combines TRBV14 with TRBJ1-1; 8 nucleotides align to TRBD1. CDR1 and CDR2 (germline): SGHDN, FVKESK. This CDR3 has 12 amino acids. Germline trimming cut 1 base from V and 11 bases from J; bases unmatched to any gene: 3. Written as DNA, the CDR3 is TGTGCCAGCAGCCAAGGACAGGGGAACGCTTTCTTT. It yields the protein CASSQGQGNAFF.

This chain uses TRBV4-3 with TRBJ2-7; the D gene could be TRBD1 or TRBD2 (5 bases each). The ends were cut back, 1 base at V and 2 bases at J, with 12 bases in the middle. The length of the CDR3 is 15 residues. Germline V gives CDR1 LGHNA, CDR2 YSLEER. The CDR3 DNA sequence: TGCGCCAGCAGCCAAGGGGCAGGGAGCACCTACGAGCAGTACTTC. Protein product: CASSQGAGSTYEQYF.

The chain is built from TRBV7-6 and TRBJ2-7, with a tentative D call TRBD1 (5 bases). Trimming removed 5 bases from V and 7 bases from J, with 18 bases in between. CDR3 length: 14 amino acids. The germline V gene has CDR1 SGHVS and CDR2 FNYEAQ. This chain's CDR3 is CASSPTVSIGEQYV. CDR3 nucleotide sequence: TGTGCCAGCAGCCCGACAGTCTCCATAGGAGAGCAGTACGTC.

V usage is TRBV9 and J usage is TRBJ1-2; weak D call: TRBD1 (6 bases). The germline V gene encodes CDR1 SGDLS and CDR2 YYNGEE. V gave up 2 bases and J gave up 1 base, with 12 bases separating them. The CDR3 contains 15 residues. The CDR3 nucleotides read TGTGCCAGCAGCGTCCGGGACAACTATAACTATGGCTACACCTTC. Translation: CASSVRDNYNYGYTF.

This clone is classed as medium-sized. V usage is TRBV19 and J usage is TRBJ2-7, with a weak D call TRBD1 (6 bases). The CDR3 is 13 residues long. The V and J ends lost 1 base and 6 bases respectively, with 10 bases between them. Germline values: CDR1 LNHDA, CDR2 SQIVND (reference sequence). The CDR3 region is CASSIVAGAEQYV. For the CDR3, the DNA is TGTGCCAGTAGTATAGTCGCAGGGGCCGAGCAGTACGTC.